This T cell receptor beta chain was identified in a study of T-cell memory formation after mild COVID-19. Overall study findings and caveats: Prior to infection, memory already included some responding clones, suggesting cross-reactive memory joined.

Germline trimming cut 4 bases from V and 3 bases from J; bases unmatched to any gene: 4. Per the germline V gene, CDR1 is LGHNA and CDR2 is YNFKEQ. The CDR3 contains 15 residues. cDNA libraries for TCR alpha and TCR beta, carrying sample barcodes and UMIs, came from 5'RACE with constant-segment primers. TCRdb re-derived calls from the 5' RACE reads in MiXCR, one entry per CDR3 protein. The sample contains about 500,000 distinct CDR3 sequences, around 21% of which appear only once. This clonotype was counted only a few times. Antigen specificity is unknown. The specimen sequenced was PBMCs or a T cell subset sorted from them (not recorded which). The TCR comes from an adult woman who had mild COVID-19 (a few samples of this study predate the infection). Cell type and time point are not known. V gene TRBV4-2 combines with J gene TRBJ2-7; 12 nucleotides agree with TRBD2. The CDR3 sequence is CASSLELAGGYEQYF. DNA of the CDR3: TGTGCCAGCAGCCTCGAACTAGCGGGGGGCTACGAGCAGTACTTC.